This T cell receptor beta chain was sequenced in a study of cytomegalovirus exposure and HLA in healthy donors. The overall study: Of fewer than 450 genotyped donors, roughly 86% clustered with self-reported Caucasian donors.

A word on this clone: The antigen remains unidentified.

General study points: Most TCR sequences were uncommon, yet certain public TCRs appeared in many donors. The number of N-insertions in an Asian-associated ancestry cluster was reportedly below the 666-donor mean in a later analysis.

The PCR contained 60 Vbeta and 13 Jbeta primers. The repertoire was sequenced with immunoSEQ multiplex PCR; TCRdb's copy has only in-frame clones and lacks some. In the table there are roughly 160,000 clones, around 82% of which are singletons. The V gene's germline CDR1 is SEHNR and CDR2 FQNEAQ (reference sequence). V shed 2 bases and J 0 bases; nucleotides not matched to a gene: 3. CDR3 length equals 15 residues. The clonotype was recovered from a man between 25 and 39 years old in good health and CMV-seronegative. This chain uses TRBV7-9 with TRBJ2-5; 7 nucleotides align to TRBD1. Sample: PBMCs. This CDR3 reads CASSLTGQNQETQYF. The CDR3 nucleotides are TGTGCCAGCAGCTTAACGGGACAGAACCAAGAGACCCAGTACTTC.